Detailed here is one T cell receptor beta chain. The data stem from a study of blood T cell repertoires in COVID-19. The wider study: Sample material is recorded as cDNA or gDNA derived from T cells, B-cell-depleted T cells, or PBMCs.

In the original workflow: Counts of nucleated cells, estimated from reference gene primer amplification, were obtained. Profiling relied on immunoSEQ multiplex PCR, and the TCRdb table lists in-frame clones only, not all of them. V and J calls and clone size are given by that table; D and trimming were obtained from the DNA. The data hold about 190,000 clones, with approximately 91% observed a single time. The V segment lost 2 bases and the J segment 0 bases; nucleotides outside the gene matches: 1. Germline assignment: CDR1 SGHTS and CDR2 YDEGEE. The CDR3 runs to 15 residues. V gene TRBV5-8 combines with J gene TRBJ1-3; 8 bases are a match to TRBD1. The sequence came from a man aged 35-49 years with acute or convalescent COVID-19. Sequencing was performed on peripheral blood. The CDR3 nucleotides are TGTGCCAGCAGCTTAACAGGGGGCTCTGGAAACACCATATATTTT. Translating gives CASSLTGGSGNTIYF. The full variable domain, completed using reference TRBV5-8 and TRBJ1-3, is EAGVTQSPTHLIKTRGQQATLRCSPISGHTSVYWYQQALGLGLQFLLWYDEGEERNRGNFPPRFSGRQFPNYSSELNVNALELEDSALYLCASSLTGGSGNTIYFGEGSWLTVV.